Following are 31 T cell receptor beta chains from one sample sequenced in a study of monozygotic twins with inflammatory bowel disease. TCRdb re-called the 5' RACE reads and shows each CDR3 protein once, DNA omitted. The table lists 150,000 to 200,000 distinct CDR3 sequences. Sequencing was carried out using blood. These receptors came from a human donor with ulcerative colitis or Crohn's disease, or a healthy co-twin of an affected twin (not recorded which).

CDR3 region: CASSPQLAGSTFAKNIQYF. The genes are TRBV28 and TRBJ2-4; with no DNA, the TCRdb D assignment of TRBD2 cannot be verified. CDR1 and CDR2 (germline): MDHEN, SYDVKM. The CDR3 has 19 amino acids.

CDR3: CASSYPVSGNTIYF. The rearrangement uses TRBV6-2 or TRBV6-3 and TRBJ1-3. This CDR3 spans 14 amino acids. Germline V gene data show CDR1 as MNHEY and CDR2 as SVGEGT.

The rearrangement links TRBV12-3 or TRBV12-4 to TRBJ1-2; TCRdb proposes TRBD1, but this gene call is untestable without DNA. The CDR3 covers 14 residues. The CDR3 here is CASSPGVNNYGYTF.

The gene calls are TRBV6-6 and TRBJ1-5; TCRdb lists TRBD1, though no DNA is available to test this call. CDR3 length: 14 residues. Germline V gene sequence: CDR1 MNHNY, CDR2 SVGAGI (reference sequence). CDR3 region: CASRAQGSNQPQHF.

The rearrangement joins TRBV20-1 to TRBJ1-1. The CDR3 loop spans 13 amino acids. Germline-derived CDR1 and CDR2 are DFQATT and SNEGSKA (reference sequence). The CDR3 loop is CSARGVNWTEAFF.

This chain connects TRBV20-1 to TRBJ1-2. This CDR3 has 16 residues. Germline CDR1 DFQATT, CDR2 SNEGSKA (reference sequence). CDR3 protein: CSGGSGRAGTNYGYTF.

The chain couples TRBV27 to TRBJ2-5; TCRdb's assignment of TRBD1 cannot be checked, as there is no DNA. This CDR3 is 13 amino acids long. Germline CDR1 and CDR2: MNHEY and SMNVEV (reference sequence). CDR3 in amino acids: CASSRGGEETQYF.

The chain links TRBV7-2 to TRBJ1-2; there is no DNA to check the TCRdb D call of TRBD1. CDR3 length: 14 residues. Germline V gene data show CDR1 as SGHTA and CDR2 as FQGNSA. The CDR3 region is CASSLGQGLGGYTF. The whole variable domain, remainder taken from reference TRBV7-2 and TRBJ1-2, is GAGVSQSPSNKVTEKGKDVELRCDPISGHTALYWYRQSLGQGLEFLIYFQGNSAPDKSGLPSDRFSAERTGGSVSTLTIQRTQQEDSAVYLCASSLGQGLGGYTFGSGTRLTVV.

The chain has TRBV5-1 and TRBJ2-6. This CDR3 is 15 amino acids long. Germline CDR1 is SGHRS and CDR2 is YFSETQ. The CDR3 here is CASTMGNSGANVLTF.

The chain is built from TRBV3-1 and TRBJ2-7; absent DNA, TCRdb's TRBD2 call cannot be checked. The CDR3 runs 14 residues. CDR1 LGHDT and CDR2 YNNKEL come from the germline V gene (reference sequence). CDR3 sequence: CASSQAGTYYEQYF.

CDR3 loop: CAFVKGQKNTEAFF. The rearrangement uses TRBV30 and TRBJ1-1; TCRdb's D call of TRBD1 is untestable without DNA. Germline V gives CDR1 GTSNPN, CDR2 SVGIG (reference sequence). This CDR3 region has 14 residues.

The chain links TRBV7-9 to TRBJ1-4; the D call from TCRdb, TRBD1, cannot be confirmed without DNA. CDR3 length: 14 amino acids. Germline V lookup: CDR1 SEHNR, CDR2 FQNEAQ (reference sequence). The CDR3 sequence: CASRSSRNNEKLFF.

The CDR3 loop is CASSLAWDSISYNSPLHF. The gene calls are TRBV5-1 and TRBJ1-6; the D call of TRBD1 rests on TCRdb alone, since no DNA is present to check it. The CDR3 extends over 18 amino acids. Germline V gene lookup returns CDR1 SGHRS and CDR2 YFSETQ.

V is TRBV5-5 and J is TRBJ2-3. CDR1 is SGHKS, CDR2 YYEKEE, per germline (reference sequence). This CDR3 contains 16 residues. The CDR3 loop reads CASTLVLAGDTDTQYF. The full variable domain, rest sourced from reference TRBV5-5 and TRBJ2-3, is DAGVTQSPTHLIKTRGQQVTLRCSPISGHKSVSWYQQVLGQGPQFIFQYYEKEERGRGNFPDRFSARQFPNYSSELNVNALLLGDSALYLCASTLVLAGDTDTQYFGPGTRLTVL.

The CDR3 here is CASSQVEGTAETGNTIYF. V and J are TRBV4-1 and TRBJ1-3; TCRdb proposes TRBD1, but this gene call is untestable without DNA. CDR3 length equals 18 residues. Germline CDR1 MGHRA, CDR2 YSYEKL.

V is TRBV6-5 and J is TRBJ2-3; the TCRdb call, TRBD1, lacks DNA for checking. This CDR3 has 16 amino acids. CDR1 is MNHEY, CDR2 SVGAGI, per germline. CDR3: CASSSPGLLSTDTQYF.

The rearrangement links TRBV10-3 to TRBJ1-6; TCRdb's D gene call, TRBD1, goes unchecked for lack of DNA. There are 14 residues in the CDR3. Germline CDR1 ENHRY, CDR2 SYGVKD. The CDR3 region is CAIRTGQNNSPLHF.

The CDR3: CASSYSGRSSYNEQFF. V is TRBV6-9 and J is TRBJ2-1. CDR1 is MNHGY and CDR2 is SVAAGI in the germline V gene. The CDR3 runs 16 residues.

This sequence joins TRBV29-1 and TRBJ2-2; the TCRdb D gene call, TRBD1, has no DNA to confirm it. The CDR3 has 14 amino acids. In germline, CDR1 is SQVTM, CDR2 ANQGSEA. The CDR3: CSALGAGPTGELFF.

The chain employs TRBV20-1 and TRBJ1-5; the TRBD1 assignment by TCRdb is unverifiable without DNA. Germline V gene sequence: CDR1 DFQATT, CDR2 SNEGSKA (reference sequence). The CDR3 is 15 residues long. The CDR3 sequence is CSARAGGRGNQPQHF.

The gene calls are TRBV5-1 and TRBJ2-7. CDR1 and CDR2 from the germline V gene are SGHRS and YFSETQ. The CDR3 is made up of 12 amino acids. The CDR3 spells CASSLLGYEQYF.

This chain's CDR3 is CATSDLRDRDYEQYF. The J gene is TRBJ2-7, the V gene TRBV24-1; TCRdb designates TRBD1, a call that cannot be tested without DNA. CDR3 length equals 15 residues. Germline CDR1 KGHDR, CDR2 SFDVKD.

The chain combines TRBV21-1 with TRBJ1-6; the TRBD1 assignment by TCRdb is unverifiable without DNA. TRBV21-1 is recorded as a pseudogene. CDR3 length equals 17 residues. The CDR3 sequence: CASSSGKSGSYNSPLHF.

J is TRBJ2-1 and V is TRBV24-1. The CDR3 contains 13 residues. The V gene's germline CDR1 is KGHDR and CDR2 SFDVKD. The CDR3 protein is CATSAQVNNEQFF.

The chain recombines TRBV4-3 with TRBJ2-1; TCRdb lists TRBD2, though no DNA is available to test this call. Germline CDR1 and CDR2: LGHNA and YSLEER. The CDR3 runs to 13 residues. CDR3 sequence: CASSQDSDYTQFF.

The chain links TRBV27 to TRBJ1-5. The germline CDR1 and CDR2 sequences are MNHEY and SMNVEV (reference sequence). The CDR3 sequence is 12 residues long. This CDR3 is CASSRPNQPQHF.

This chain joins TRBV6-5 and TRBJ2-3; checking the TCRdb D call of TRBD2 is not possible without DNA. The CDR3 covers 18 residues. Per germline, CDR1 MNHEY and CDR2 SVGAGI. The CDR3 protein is CASSYSGTSGSKTDTQYF.

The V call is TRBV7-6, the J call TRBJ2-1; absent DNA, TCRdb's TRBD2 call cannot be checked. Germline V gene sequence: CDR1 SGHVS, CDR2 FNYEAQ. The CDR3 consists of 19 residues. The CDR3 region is CASSSFQRGAVSSYNEQFF.

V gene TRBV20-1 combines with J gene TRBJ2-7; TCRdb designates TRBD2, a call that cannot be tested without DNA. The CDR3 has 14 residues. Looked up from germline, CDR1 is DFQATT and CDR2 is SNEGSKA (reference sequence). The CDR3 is CSASSAGGRYEQYF.

The CDR3 loop is CASSFGTGGFNEQFF. The chain couples TRBV11-2 to TRBJ2-1; TCRdb selects TRBD1, and the lack of DNA leaves this call unchecked. Per germline, CDR1 SGHAT and CDR2 FQNNGV. The CDR3 has 15 residues.

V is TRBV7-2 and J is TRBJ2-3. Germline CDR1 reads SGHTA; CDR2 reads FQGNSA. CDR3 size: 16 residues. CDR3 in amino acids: CASSLVLPRFPDTQYF. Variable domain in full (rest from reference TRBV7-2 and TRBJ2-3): GAGVSQSPSNKVTEKGKDVELRCDPISGHTALYWYRQSLGQGLEFLIYFQGNSAPDKSGLPSDRFSAERTGGSVSTLTIQRTQQEDSAVYLCASSLVLPRFPDTQYFGPGTRLTVL.